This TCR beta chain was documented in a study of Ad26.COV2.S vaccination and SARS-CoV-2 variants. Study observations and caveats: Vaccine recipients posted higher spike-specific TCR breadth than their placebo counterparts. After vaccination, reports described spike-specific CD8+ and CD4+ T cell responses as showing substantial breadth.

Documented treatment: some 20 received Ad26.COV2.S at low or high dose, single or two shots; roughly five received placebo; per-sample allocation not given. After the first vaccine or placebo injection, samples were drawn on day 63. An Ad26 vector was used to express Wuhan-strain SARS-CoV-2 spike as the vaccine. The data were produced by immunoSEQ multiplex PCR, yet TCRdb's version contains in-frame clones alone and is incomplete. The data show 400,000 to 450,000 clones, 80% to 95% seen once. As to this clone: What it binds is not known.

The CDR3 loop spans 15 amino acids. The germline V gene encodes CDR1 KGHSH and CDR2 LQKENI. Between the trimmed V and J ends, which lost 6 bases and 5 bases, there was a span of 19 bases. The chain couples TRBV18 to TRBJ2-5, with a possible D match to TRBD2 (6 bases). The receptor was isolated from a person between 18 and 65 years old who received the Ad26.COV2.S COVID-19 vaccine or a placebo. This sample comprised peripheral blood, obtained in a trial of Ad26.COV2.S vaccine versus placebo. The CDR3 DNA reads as TGTGCCAGCTCCCAGCGCGGGACGGTAGGGGAGACCCAGTACTTC. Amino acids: CASSQRGTVGETQYF.